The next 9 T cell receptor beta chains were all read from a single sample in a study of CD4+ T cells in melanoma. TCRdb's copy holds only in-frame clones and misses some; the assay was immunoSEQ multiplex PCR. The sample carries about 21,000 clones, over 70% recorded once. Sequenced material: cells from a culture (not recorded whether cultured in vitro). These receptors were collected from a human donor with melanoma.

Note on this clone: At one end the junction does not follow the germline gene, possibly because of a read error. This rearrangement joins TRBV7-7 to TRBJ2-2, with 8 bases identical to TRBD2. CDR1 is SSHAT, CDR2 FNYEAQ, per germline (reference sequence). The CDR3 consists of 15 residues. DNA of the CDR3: TGTGCTAGCAGCCCCGGGGGGGCCGACACCGGGGAGCTGTTTTTT. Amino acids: CASSPGGADTGELFF.

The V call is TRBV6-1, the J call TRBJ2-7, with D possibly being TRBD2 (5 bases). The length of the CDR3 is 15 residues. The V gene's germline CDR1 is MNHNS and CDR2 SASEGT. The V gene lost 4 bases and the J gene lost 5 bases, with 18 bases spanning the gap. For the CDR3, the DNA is TGTGCCAGCAGTGGGCGGTGGGAGCTGAGCAACGAGCAGTACTTC. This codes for CASSGRWELSNEQYF.

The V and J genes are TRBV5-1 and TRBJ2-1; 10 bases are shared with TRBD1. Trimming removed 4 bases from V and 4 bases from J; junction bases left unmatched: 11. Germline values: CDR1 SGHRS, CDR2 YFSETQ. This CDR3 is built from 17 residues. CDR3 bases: TGCGCCAGCAGCGATCTTAAGGGACAGGGGATTTACAATGAGCAGTTCTTC. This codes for CASSDLKGQGIYNEQFF.

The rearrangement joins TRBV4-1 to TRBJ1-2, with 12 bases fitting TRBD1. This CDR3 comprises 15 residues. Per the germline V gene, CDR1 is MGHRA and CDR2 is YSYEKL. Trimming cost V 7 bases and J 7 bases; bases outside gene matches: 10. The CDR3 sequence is CASNPGTGGRTGYTF. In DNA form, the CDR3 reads TGCGCCAGCAACCCTGGGACAGGGGGCCGGACTGGCTACACCTTC.

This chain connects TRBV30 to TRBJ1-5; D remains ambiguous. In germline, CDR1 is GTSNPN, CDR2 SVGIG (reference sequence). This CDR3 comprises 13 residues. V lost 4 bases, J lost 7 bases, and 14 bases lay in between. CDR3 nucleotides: TGTGCCTGGACGGGTGAAGGAGGCCAGCCCCAGCATTTT. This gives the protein CAWTGEGGQPQHF.

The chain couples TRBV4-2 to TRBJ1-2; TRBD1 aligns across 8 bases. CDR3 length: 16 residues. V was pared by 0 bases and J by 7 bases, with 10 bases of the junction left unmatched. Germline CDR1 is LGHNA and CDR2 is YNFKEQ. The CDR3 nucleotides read TGTGCCAGCAGCCAAGATTACATGGGACAGGTCGGTGGCTACACCTTC. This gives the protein CASSQDYMGQVGGYTF.

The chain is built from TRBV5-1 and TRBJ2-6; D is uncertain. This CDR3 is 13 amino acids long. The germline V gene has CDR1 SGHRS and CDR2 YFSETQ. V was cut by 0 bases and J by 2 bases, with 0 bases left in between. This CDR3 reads CASSLAGANVLTF. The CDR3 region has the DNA TGCGCCAGCAGCTTGGCTGGGGCCAACGTCCTGACTTTC.

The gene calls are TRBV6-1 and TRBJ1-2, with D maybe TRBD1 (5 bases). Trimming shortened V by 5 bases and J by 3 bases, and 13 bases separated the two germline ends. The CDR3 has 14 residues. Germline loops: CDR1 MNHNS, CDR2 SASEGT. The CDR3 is CASSTGRGYYGYTF. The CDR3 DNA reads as TGTGCCAGCAGTACCGGAAGGGGATACTATGGCTACACCTTC.

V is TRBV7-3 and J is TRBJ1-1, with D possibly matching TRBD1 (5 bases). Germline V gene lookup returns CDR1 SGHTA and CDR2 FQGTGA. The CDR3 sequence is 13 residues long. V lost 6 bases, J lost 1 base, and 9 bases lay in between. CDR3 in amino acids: CASRSQGNTEAFF. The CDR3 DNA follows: TGTGCCAGCAGAAGTCAGGGGAACACTGAAGCTTTCTTT.